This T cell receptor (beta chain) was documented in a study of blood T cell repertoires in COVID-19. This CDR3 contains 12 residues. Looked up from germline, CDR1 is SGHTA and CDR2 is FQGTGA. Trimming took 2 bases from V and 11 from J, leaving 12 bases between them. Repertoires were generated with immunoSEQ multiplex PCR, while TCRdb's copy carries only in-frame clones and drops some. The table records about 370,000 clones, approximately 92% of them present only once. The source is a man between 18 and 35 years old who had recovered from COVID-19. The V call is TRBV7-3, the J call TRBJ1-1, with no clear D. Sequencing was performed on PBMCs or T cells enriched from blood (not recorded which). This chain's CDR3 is CASSLQSGMAFF. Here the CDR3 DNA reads TGTGCCAGCAGCTTACAGTCGGGGATGGCTTTCTTT.